Below are 3 T cell receptor beta chains sequenced from a single sample in a study of beta chain features in type 1 diabetes. The investigators reverse transcribed all of the isolated RNA, so they sequenced expressed TCRB transcripts. Data came from immunoSEQ multiplex PCR; TCRdb stores just in-frame clones and leaves some out. The sample lists tens of thousands of clones; roughly 30% were seen once. Sequencing used stem cell memory CD4+ T cells from blood. All receptors come from a woman aged 18 to 35 in good health.

This chain connects TRBV12-5 to TRBJ1-2, with unresolved D. Trimming removed 0 bases from V and 8 bases from J, with 13 bases in between. Germline CDR1 reads LGHNT; CDR2 reads FRNRAP. The CDR3 is 14 amino acids. CDR3 region: CASGLVPVGKGYTF. The CDR3 DNA is TGTGCTAGTGGTTTGGTACCGGTCGGGAAGGGCTACACCTTC.

The rearrangement joins TRBV5-6 to TRBJ2-5; tentatively, D is TRBD1 (5 bases). The CDR3 is 15 amino acids. Germline-derived CDR1 and CDR2 are SGHDT and YYEEEE. Trimming removed 4 bases at V and 5 bases at J, with 18 bases between. CDR3 region: CASSPQPDRPETQYF. The CDR3 coding sequence is TGTGCCAGCAGCCCACAACCTGACAGACCTGAGACCCAGTACTTC.

The sample holds a few counts of this clone. The rearrangement joins TRBV25-1 to TRBJ2-5, with D unresolved. This CDR3 is built from 14 residues. The germline V gene encodes CDR1 MGHDK and CDR2 SYGVNS. V lost 1 base and J lost 2, with 8 bases in between. In DNA, the CDR3 is TGTGCCAGCAGTGAATTAGGCAGGCAAGAGACCCAGTACTTC. This sequence encodes CASSELGRQETQYF. Based on the CDR3 plus reference TRBV25-1 and TRBJ2-5, the full variable domain is EADIYQTPRYLVIGTGKKITLECSQTMGHDKMYWYQQDPGMELHLIHYSYGVNSTEKGDLSSESTVSRIRTEHFPLTLESARPSHTSQYLCASSELGRQETQYFGPGTRLLVL.